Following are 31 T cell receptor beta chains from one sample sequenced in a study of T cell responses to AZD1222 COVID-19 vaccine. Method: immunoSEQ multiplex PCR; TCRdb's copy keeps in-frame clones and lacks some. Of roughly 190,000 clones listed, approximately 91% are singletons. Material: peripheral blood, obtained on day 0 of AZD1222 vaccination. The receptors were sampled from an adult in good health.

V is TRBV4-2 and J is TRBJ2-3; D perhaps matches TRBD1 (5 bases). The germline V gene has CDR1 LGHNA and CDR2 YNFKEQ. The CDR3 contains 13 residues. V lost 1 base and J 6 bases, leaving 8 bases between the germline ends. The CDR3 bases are TGTGCCAGCAGCCAAGGGGGCGTGGATACGCAGTATTTT. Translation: CASSQGGVDTQYF.

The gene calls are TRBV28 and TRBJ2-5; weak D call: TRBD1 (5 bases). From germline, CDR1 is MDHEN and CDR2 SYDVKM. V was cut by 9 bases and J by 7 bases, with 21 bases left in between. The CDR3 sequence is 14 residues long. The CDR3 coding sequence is TGTGCCAGTTGGCAGGGATCGAACCCAGGGACCCAGTACTTC. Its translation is CASWQGSNPGTQYF.

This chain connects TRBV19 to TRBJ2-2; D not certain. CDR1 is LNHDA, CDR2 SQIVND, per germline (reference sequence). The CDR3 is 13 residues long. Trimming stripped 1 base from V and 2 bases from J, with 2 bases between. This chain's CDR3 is CASSIVNTGELFF. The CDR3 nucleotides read TGTGCCAGTAGTATAGTAAACACCGGGGAGCTGTTTTTT.

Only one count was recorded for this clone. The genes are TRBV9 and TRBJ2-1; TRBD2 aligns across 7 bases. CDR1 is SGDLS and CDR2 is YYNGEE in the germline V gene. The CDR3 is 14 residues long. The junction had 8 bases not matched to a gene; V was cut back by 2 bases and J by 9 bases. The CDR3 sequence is CASSVTSSRGEQFF. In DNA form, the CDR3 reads TGTGCCAGCAGCGTGACTAGCAGCCGGGGTGAGCAGTTCTTC.

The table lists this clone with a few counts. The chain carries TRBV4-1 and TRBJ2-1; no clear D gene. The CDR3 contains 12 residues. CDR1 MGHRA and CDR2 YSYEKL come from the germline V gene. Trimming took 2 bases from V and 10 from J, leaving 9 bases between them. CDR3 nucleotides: TGCGCCAGCAGCCAACCTGCCTTGGAGCAGTTCTTC. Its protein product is CASSQPALEQFF.

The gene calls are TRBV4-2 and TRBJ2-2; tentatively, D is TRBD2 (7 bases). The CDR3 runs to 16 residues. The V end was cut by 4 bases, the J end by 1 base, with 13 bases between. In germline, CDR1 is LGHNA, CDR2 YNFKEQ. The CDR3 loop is CASSLYRGGNTGELFF. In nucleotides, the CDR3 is TGTGCCAGCAGCCTTTATAGGGGGGGGAACACCGGGGAGCTGTTTTTT.

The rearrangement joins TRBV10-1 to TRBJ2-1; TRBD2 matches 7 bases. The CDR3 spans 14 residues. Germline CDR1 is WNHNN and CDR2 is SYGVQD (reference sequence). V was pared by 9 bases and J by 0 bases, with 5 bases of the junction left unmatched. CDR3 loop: CARPLADSYNEQFF. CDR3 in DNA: TGCGCCAGACCCCTAGCGGACTCCTACAATGAGCAGTTCTTC.

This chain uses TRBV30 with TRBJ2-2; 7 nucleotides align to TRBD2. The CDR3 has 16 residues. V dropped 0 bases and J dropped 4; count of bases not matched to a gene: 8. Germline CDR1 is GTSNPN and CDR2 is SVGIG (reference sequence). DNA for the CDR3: TGTGCCTGGAGTGTACCTTGGCGGGGGTTCACCGGGGAGCTGTTTTTT. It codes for CAWSVPWRGFTGELFF.

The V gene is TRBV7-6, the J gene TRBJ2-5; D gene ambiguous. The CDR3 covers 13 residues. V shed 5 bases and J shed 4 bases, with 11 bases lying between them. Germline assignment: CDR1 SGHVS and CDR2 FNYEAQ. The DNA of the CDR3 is TGTGCCAGCAGCCGAGCAACGGGAGAGACCCAGTACTTC. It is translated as CASSRATGETQYF. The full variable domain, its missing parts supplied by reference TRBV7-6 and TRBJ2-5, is GAGVSQSPRYKVTKRGQDVALRCDPISGHVSLYWYRQALGQGPEFLTYFNYEAQQDKSGLPNDRFSAERPEGSISTLTIQRTEQRDSAMYRCASSRATGETQYFGPGTRLLVL.

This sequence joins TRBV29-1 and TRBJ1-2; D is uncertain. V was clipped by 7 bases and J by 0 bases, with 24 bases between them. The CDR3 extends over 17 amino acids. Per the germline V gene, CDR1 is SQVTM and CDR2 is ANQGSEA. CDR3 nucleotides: TGCAGCGCCGTACCGATTGGGGAGGTTTCGGCTAACTATGGCTACACCTTC. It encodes CSAVPIGEVSANYGYTF.

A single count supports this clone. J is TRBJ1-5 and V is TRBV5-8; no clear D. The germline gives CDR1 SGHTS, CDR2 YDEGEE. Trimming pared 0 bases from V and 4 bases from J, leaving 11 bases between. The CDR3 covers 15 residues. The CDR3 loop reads CASSLEGRRNQPQHF. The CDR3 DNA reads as TGTGCCAGCAGCTTGGAAGGTCGGAGGAATCAGCCCCAGCATTTT.

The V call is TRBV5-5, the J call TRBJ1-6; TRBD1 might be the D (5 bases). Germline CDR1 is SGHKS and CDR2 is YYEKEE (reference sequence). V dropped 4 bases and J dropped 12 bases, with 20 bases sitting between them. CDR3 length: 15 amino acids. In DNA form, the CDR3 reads TGTGCCAGCAGCCCCGGGGCTACCGAGGGGCAACCCCTCCACTTT. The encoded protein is CASSPGATEGQPLHF.

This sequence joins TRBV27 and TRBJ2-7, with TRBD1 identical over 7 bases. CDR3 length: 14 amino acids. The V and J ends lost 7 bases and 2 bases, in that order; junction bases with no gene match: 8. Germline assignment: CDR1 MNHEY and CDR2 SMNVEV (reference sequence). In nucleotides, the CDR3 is TGTGCCAGCACCGCCCCGACAGGGACCTACGAGCAGTACTTC. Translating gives CASTAPTGTYEQYF.

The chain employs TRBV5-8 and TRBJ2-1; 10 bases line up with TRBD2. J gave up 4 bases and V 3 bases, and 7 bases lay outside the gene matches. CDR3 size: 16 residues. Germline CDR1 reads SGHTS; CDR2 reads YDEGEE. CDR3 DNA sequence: TGTGCCAGCAGCTGGACCTTAGCGGGGGGTTACAATGAGCAGTTCTTC. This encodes CASSWTLAGGYNEQFF. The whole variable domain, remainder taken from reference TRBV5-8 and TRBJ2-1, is EAGVTQSPTHLIKTRGQQATLRCSPISGHTSVYWYQQALGLGLQFLLWYDEGEERNRGNFPPRFSGRQFPNYSSELNVNALELEDSALYLCASSWTLAGGYNEQFFGPGTRLTVL.

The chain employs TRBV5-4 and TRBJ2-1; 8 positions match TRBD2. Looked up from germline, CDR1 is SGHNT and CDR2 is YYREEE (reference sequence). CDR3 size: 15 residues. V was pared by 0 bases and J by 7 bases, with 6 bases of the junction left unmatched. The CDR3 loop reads CASSLAGGPINEQFF. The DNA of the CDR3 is TGTGCCAGCAGCTTGGCGGGGGGGCCTATAAATGAGCAGTTCTTC. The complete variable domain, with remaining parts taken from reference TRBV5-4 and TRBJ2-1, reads ETGVTQSPTHLIKTRGQQVTLRCSSQSGHNTVSWYQQALGQGPQFIFQYYREEENGRGNFPPRFSGLQFPNYSSELNVNALELDDSALYLCASSLAGGPINEQFFGPGTRLTVL.

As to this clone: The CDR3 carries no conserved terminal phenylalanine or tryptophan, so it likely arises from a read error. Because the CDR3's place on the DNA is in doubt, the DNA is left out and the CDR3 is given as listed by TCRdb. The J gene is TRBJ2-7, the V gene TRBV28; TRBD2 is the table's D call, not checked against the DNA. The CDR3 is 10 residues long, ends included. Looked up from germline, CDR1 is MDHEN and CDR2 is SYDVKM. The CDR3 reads CASSFSGVES.

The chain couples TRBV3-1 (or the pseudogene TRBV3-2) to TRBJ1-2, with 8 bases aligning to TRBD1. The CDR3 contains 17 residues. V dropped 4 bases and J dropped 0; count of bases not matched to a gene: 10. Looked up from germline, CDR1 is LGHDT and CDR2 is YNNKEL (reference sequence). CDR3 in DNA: TGTGCCAGCAGCCGAGTCCGGGACAGGCGAACTAACTATGGCTACACCTTC. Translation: CASSRVRDRRTNYGYTF.

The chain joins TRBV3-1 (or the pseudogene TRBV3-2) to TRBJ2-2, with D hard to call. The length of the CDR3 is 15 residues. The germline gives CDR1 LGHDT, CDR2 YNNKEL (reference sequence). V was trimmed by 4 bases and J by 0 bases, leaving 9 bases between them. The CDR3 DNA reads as TGTGCCAGCAGCCCAAGTTTACCGAACACCGGGGAGCTGTTTTTT. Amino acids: CASSPSLPNTGELFF.

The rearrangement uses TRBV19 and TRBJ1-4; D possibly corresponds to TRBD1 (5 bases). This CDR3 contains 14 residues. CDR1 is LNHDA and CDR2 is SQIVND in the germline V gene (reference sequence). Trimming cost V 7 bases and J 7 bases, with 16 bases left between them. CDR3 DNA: TGTGCCAGTACCCGACCGGGGGTGGGTGAAAAACTGTTTTTT. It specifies CASTRPGVGEKLFF.

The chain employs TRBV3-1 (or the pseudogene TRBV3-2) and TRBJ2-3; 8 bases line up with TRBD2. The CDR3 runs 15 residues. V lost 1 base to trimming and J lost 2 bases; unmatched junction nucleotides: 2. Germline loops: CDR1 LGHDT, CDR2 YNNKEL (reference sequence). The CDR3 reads CASSQASGYTDTQYF. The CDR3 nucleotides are TGTGCCAGCAGCCAAGCTAGCGGGTACACAGATACGCAGTATTTT.

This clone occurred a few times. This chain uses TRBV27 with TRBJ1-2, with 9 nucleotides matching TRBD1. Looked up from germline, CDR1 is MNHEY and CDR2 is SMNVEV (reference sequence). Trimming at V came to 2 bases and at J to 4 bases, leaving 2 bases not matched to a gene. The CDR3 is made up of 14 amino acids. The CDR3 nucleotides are TGTGCCAGCAGTTTAGGGACAGGGACCTATGGCTACACCTTC. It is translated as CASSLGTGTYGYTF.

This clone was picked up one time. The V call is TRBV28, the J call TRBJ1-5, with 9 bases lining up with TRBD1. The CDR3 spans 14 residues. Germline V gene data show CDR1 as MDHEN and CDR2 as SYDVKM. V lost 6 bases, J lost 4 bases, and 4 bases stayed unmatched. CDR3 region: CASRNRGPNQPQHF. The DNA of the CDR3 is TGTGCCAGCAGGAACAGGGGGCCTAATCAGCCCCAGCATTTT.

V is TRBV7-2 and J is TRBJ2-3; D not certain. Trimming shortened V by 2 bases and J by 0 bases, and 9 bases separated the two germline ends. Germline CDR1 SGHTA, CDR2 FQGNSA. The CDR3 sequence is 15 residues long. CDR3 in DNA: TGTGCCAGCAGCTTAATGTTGGGAAGCACAGATACGCAGTATTTT. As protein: CASSLMLGSTDTQYF.

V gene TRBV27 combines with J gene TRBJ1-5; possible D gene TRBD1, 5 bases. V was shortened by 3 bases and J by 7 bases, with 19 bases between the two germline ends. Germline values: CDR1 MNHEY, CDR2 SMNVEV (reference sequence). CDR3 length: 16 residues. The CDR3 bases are TGTGCCAGCAGTTTTAAGGGGCGAAGCGGTGAGCAGCCCCAGCATTTT. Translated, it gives CASSFKGRSGEQPQHF.

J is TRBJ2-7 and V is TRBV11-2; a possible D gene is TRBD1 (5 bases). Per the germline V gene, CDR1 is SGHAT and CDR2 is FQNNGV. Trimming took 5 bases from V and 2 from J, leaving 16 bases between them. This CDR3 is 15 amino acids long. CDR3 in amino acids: CASSAQGTPAYEQYF. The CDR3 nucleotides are TGTGCCAGCAGCGCTCAGGGTACTCCCGCCTACGAGCAGTACTTC.

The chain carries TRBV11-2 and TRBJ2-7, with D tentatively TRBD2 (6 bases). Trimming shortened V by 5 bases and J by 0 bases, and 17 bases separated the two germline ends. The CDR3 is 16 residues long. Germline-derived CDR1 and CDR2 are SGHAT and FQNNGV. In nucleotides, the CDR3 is TGTGCCAGCAGCACAGTGCGTGGGGGGAACTCCTACGAGCAGTACTTC. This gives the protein CASSTVRGGNSYEQYF.

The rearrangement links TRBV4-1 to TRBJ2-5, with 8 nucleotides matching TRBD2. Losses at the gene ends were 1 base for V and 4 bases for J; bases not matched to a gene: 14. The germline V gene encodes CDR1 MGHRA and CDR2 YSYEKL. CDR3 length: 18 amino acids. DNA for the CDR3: TGCGCCAGCAGCCAAGTCCGCCCGGGGGGGCAGGGCCGAGAGACCCAGTACTTC. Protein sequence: CASSQVRPGGQGRETQYF.

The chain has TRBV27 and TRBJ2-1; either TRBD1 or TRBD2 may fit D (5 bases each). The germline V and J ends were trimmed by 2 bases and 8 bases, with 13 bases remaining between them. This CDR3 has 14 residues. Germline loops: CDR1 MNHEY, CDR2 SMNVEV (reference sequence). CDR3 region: CASSLRGPLDEQFF. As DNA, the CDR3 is TGTGCCAGCAGTTTACGGGGACCGTTGGATGAGCAGTTCTTC.

As DNA, the CDR3 is TGCGCCAGCAGCTTGGTCGGGACACCTACCTATGGCTACACCTTC. Its protein is CASSLVGTPTYGYTF. This chain joins TRBV5-1 and TRBJ1-2; possible D gene TRBD1, 6 bases. V gave up 0 bases and J gave up 4 bases, with 13 bases separating them. Germline CDR1 SGHRS, CDR2 YFSETQ. This CDR3 comprises 15 residues.

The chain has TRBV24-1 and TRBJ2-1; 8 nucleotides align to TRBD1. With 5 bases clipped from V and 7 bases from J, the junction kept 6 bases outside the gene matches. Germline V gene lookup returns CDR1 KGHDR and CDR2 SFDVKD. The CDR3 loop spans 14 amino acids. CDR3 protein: CATSGDRPINEQFF. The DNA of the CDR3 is TGTGCCACCAGTGGGGACAGGCCGATTAATGAGCAGTTCTTC.

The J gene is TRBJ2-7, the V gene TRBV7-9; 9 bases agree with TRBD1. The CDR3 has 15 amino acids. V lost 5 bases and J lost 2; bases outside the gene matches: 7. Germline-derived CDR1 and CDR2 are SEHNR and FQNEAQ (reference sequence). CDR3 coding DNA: TGTGCCAGCAGCGTTGGGACAGGGAAGACCTACGAGCAGTACTTC. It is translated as CASSVGTGKTYEQYF.